The present TCR beta chain was sequenced within a study of identical twins. TCRdb called the 5' RACE reads again in MiXCR, with one record for every CDR3 protein. This sample has just under 550,000 distinct CDR3 sequences; roughly 15% occur once, and the top ten carry around 0.48%. Germline loops: CDR1 ENHRY, CDR2 SYGVKD. After removal of 10 bases from V and 3 bases from J, the junction contained 15 bases not matched to a gene. The CDR3 is made up of 15 amino acids. The data also belong to a second study, concerning yellow fever vaccine responses in identical twins.

This chain uses TRBV10-3 with TRBJ2-7; 7 nucleotides line up with TRBD1. This clonotype was obtained from a woman aged 18-29 years in good health. Sample: CD4+ T cells sorted from blood. The CDR3 sequence is CATTGSGTELYEQYF. Written as DNA, the CDR3 is TGTGCCACAACGGGGTCCGGGACAGAGCTCTACGAGCAGTACTTC.